These 27 T cell receptor beta chains came from one sample sequenced in a study of T cells in Graves' hyperthyroidism and ophthalmopathy. It was RNA transcripts that yielded the amplified TCR beta CDR3 regions. The HTBI primer set served for first-round RT-PCR of the TCR CDR3. One entry per CDR3 protein results from TCRdb running MiXCR on the multiplex PCR reads. The data show approximately 690,000 distinct CDR3 sequences, about 15% seen once. The specimen was blood. The receptors originated from a woman between 50 and 59 years old with Graves' ophthalmopathy.

This clonotype was detected ten times or more. V usage is TRBV2 and J usage is TRBJ2-7; 11 bases fit TRBD2. Trimming removed 7 bases from V and 3 bases from J; junction bases left unmatched: 11. Germline lookup yields CDR1 SNHLY and CDR2 FYNNEI. The CDR3 has 16 residues. CDR3 coding DNA: TGTGCCAGCACATACCTCGGGACTAGCGGCGACTACGAGCAGTACTTC. Protein product: CASTYLGTSGDYEQYF.

The rearrangement uses TRBV4-1 and TRBJ2-7; D is uncertain. The germline V and J ends were trimmed by 1 base and 1 base, with 11 bases remaining between them. This CDR3 comprises 15 residues. Germline loops: CDR1 MGHRA, CDR2 YSYEKL. The CDR3 region is CASSQGASTSYEQYF. DNA for the CDR3: TGCGCCAGCAGCCAAGGGGCTAGTACTTCCTACGAGCAGTACTTC.

The rearrangement joins TRBV7-9 to TRBJ2-2; D gene ambiguous. Germline CDR1 and CDR2: SEHNR and FQNEAQ (reference sequence). Trimming left V 3 bases short and J 7 bases short, with 3 bases between. The CDR3 is made up of 11 amino acids. CDR3 DNA: TGTGCCAGCAGCTTTCACGGGGAGCTGTTTTTT. As protein: CASSFHGELFF.

This clonotype was counted between two and nine times. The chain employs TRBV7-3 and TRBJ2-1; 12 nucleotides agree with TRBD1. There are 18 residues in the CDR3. Germline CDR1 and CDR2: SGHTA and FQGTGA. V gave up 5 bases and J gave up 11 bases; unmatched junction bases: 19. CDR3 DNA: TGTGCCAGCAGCCCCGGGTCCCGGGGACAGGGGGCCGGAATAAAGCAGTTCTTC. It yields the protein CASSPGSRGQGAGIKQFF.

The genes are TRBV11-1 and TRBJ2-2; maybe TRBD1 (5 bases). V was trimmed by 3 bases and J by 3 bases, leaving 8 bases between them. Germline V CDR1 and CDR2: SGHAT, FQDESV (reference sequence). This CDR3 comprises 14 residues. The CDR3 region is CASSFRADTGELFF. CDR3 nucleotides: TGTGCCAGCAGCTTCAGGGCAGACACCGGGGAGCTGTTTTTT.

The sample holds a few counts of this clonotype. In nucleotides, the CDR3 is TGCGCCAGCAGCTTGGCGCAGAGGTACCAAGAGACCCAGTACTTC. Its protein product is CASSLAQRYQETQYF. The chain couples TRBV5-1 to TRBJ2-5; D is undetermined. This CDR3 contains 15 residues. Germline CDR1 reads SGHRS; CDR2 reads YFSETQ. Trimming cost V 0 bases and J 0 bases, with 9 bases left between them.

Regarding this clonotype: Possible read error: a much larger clone is one base away. The CDR3 nucleotides read TGTGTCAGCACCGAAGGCGGGGGCCCCGGGGAGCTGTTTTTT. Its translation is CVSTEGGGPGELFF. This chain connects TRBV7-3 to TRBJ2-2; possible D gene TRBD2, 7 bases. In germline, CDR1 is SGHTA, CDR2 FQGTGA. CDR3 size: 14 residues.

This clonotype was picked up many times. This chain joins TRBV6-9 and TRBJ1-1, with D uncertain. The CDR3 contains 13 residues. Germline V lookup: CDR1 MNHGY, CDR2 SVAAGI. The ends were cut back, 2 bases at V and 1 base at J, with 5 bases in the middle. The CDR3 coding sequence is TGTGCCAGCAGTTATAGGGCGAACACTGAAGCTTTCTTT. It encodes CASSYRANTEAFF.

The table lists this clonotype with a few counts. The CDR3 DNA reads as TGTGCCAGCAGCGCCCCTAGCGGGATCAACACCGGGGAGCTGTTTTTT. It translates to CASSAPSGINTGELFF. The chain employs TRBV7-9 and TRBJ2-2, with 9 bases lining up with TRBD2. The CDR3 loop spans 16 amino acids. V lost 5 bases to trimming and J lost 2 bases; unmatched junction nucleotides: 6. The germline gives CDR1 SEHNR, CDR2 FQNEAQ (reference sequence).

This clonotype showed up many times. The J gene is TRBJ2-3, the V gene TRBV7-8, with 11 bases lining up with TRBD2. The CDR3 has 16 residues. V lost 5 bases to trimming and J lost 4 bases; unmatched junction nucleotides: 8. Germline CDR1 and CDR2: SGHVS and FQNEAQ. CDR3 coding DNA: TGTGCCAGCAGCCCCCAACTAGCGGGAGTCTCAGATACGCAGTATTTT. It codes for CASSPQLAGVSDTQYF.

The table lists this clonotype with many counts. The genes are TRBV18 and TRBJ2-7, with TRBD2 identical over 8 bases. The CDR3 runs to 16 residues. Germline values: CDR1 KGHSH, CDR2 LQKENI. V lost 3 bases to trimming and J lost 4 bases; unmatched junction nucleotides: 11. The CDR3 coding sequence is TGTGCCAGCTCACCCACAGTGGTTAGCGGGAAGTACGAGCAGTACTTC. Translation: CASSPTVVSGKYEQYF.

This clonotype was detected only a few times. This chain links TRBV19 with TRBJ2-7, with D perhaps assigned TRBD1 or TRBD2 (5 bases each). Trimming removed 3 bases at V and 4 bases at J, with 13 bases between. Germline CDR1 reads LNHDA; CDR2 reads SQIVND (reference sequence). The CDR3 is 14 amino acids. CDR3 DNA: TGTGCCAGTAGTATGTGGGACGGAGTGTACGAGCAGTACTTC. It yields the protein CASSMWDGVYEQYF.

The chain combines TRBV5-1 with TRBJ2-3; the D is unclear. Germline V lookup: CDR1 SGHRS, CDR2 YFSETQ. The CDR3 totals 14 residues. V lost 3 bases, J lost 0 bases, and 8 bases lay in between. CDR3 sequence reads: CASSSMGSTDTQYF. CDR3 DNA sequence: TGCGCCAGCAGCTCCATGGGGAGCACAGATACGCAGTATTTT. Together with reference TRBV5-1 and TRBJ2-3, the CDR3 gives the full variable domain: KAGVTQTPRYLIKTRGQQVTLSCSPISGHRSVSWYQQTPGQGLQFLFEYFSETQRNKGNFPGRFSGRQFSNSRSEMNVSTLELGDSALYLCASSSMGSTDTQYFGPGTRLTVL.

V usage is TRBV4-2 and J usage is TRBJ2-7; D may be TRBD2 (5 bases). The CDR3 covers 16 residues. Trimming took off 0 bases at V and 2 bases at J, with 14 bases between the two ends. Germline assignment: CDR1 LGHNA and CDR2 YNFKEQ. This CDR3 reads CASSQDSGSRTYEQYF. CDR3 in DNA: TGTGCCAGCAGCCAAGACTCTGGGAGTCGAACCTACGAGCAGTACTTC.

This clonotype was observed a single time. A clone one base away is much larger, so this may be a read error. The conserved phenylalanine or tryptophan normally closing the CDR3 is absent here, so this likely arose from a read error. This chain uses TRBV14 with TRBJ2-7; TRBD1 might be the D (6 bases). The CDR3 loop spans 14 amino acids. Looked up from germline, CDR1 is SGHDN and CDR2 is FVKESK. With 4 bases removed from V and 3 bases from J, the gap between germline ends came to 13 bases. The CDR3 DNA is TGTGCCAGCAGCCCCCGGGACACTCGCTACGAGCAGTACTCC. Translating gives CASSPRDTRYEQYS.

Concerning this clonotype: This may be a read error: a much more frequent sequence differs by one nucleotide. The gene calls are TRBV6-1 and TRBJ2-1; TRBD1 might be the D (6 bases). V lost 3 bases and J lost 4, with 13 bases in between. Germline V CDR1 and CDR2: MNHNS, SASEGT. The CDR3 is 15 residues long. CDR3 residues: CASSETSDRYNEQFF. The CDR3 nucleotides are TGTGCCAGCAGTGAGACCTCGGACAGATACAATGAGCAGTTCTTC.

CDR3 in amino acids: CAISSGGLAGGVNTGELFF. The CDR3 nucleotides read TGTGCCATCAGTTCGGGTGGGCTAGCGGGAGGCGTGAACACCGGGGAGCTGTTTTTT. The V and J genes are TRBV10-3 and TRBJ2-2, with TRBD2 matching 11 bases. The CDR3 length is 19 residues. Germline assignment: CDR1 ENHRY and CDR2 SYGVKD. Germline trimming cut 5 bases from V and 1 base from J; bases unmatched to any gene: 12.

The chain uses TRBV2 and TRBJ1-5, with D possibly TRBD1 on 6 matching bases. With 7 bases removed from V and 1 base from J, the gap between germline ends came to 11 bases. CDR1 is SNHLY, CDR2 FYNNEI, per germline. This CDR3 is 14 amino acids long. CDR3 DNA sequence: TGTGCCAGCATGTACAGGGCAAGCAATCAGCCCCAGCATTTT. This encodes CASMYRASNQPQHF.

In this sample, this clonotype turned up many times. The CDR3 DNA reads TGTGCCAGCATCGGAGGCAGGGCAGAGACCCAGTACTTC. Translation gives CASIGGRAETQYF. The chain combines TRBV12-3 or TRBV12-4 with TRBJ2-5; D may be TRBD1 or TRBD2 (5 bases each). The CDR3 length is 13 residues. V was trimmed by 7 bases and J by 4 bases, leaving 13 bases between them.

As concerns this clonotype: Possible read error: a much larger clone is one base away. This chain links TRBV18 with TRBJ2-3; TRBD1 is a possible D gene (5 bases). The last part of the DNA fits TRBJ1-5 better; the J call may be wrong. This CDR3 has 15 residues. Germline CDR1 KGHSH, CDR2 LQKENI. The CDR3: CASSLGLASSDTQHF. In DNA form, the CDR3 reads TGTGCCAGCTCACTGGGACTAGCCTCATCAGATACGCAGCATTTT.

This clonotype was observed at least ten times. The chain recombines TRBV2 with TRBJ2-1, with 7 bases lining up with TRBD2. The V segment lost 6 bases and the J segment 3 bases; nucleotides outside the gene matches: 14. Germline assignment: CDR1 SNHLY and CDR2 FYNNEI. The CDR3 covers 17 residues. The CDR3 spells CASSEAREYYGYNEQFF. The CDR3 nucleotides read TGTGCCAGCAGCGAGGCGCGGGAGTACTACGGCTACAATGAGCAGTTCTTC. Full variable domain (outside the CDR3, taken from reference TRBV2 and TRBJ2-1): EPEVTQTPSHQVTQMGQEVILRCVPISNHLYFYWYRQILGQKVEFLVSFYNNEISEKSEIFDDQFSVERPDGSNFTLKIRSTKLEDSAMYFCASSEAREYYGYNEQFFGPGTRLTVL.

This chain joins TRBV20-1 and TRBJ1-2, with a weak D call TRBD1 (5 bases). Trimming took 2 bases from V and 9 from J, leaving 13 bases between them. The length of the CDR3 is 12 residues. Germline CDR1 reads DFQATT; CDR2 reads SNEGSKA (reference sequence). In DNA, the CDR3 is TGCAGTGCTAGACCGGGGGGGGGGAGCTACACCTTC. It codes for CSARPGGGSYTF.

The J gene is TRBJ1-1, the V gene TRBV28; D unresolved. Trimming took off 2 bases at V and 1 base at J, with 8 bases between the two ends. Per germline, CDR1 MDHEN and CDR2 SYDVKM. The CDR3 runs 14 residues. DNA for the CDR3: TGTGCCAGCAGTTTACCGAACGGGAACACTGAAGCTTTCTTT. It codes for CASSLPNGNTEAFF.

In regard to this clonotype: Since a much larger clone is just one base distant, this may be a read error. This chain connects TRBV20-1 to TRBJ2-1; 8 bases line up with TRBD2. The CDR3 runs 12 residues. Per the germline V gene, CDR1 is DFQATT and CDR2 is SNEGSKA (reference sequence). V shed 6 bases and J 9 bases; nucleotides not matched to a gene: 7. CDR3 loop: CSADPRGGEQFF. For the CDR3, the DNA is TGCAGTGCGGATCCTCGGGGGGGTGAGCAGTTCTTC.

This clonotype was counted at least ten times. The chain uses TRBV27 and TRBJ1-5, with D uncertain. The CDR3 totals 14 residues. CDR1 is MNHEY and CDR2 is SMNVEV in the germline V gene (reference sequence). The germline V and J ends were trimmed by 0 bases and 13 bases, with 16 bases remaining between them. CDR3 coding DNA: TGTGCCAGCAGTTTATCTGGCCTAAGTTCGGGGCAGCATTTT. It is translated as CASSLSGLSSGQHF.

The rearrangement uses TRBV6-1 and TRBJ2-2, with 7 bases that match TRBD2. V lost 0 bases and J lost 2; bases outside the gene matches: 6. This CDR3 is built from 17 residues. Germline CDR1 MNHNS, CDR2 SASEGT. CDR3 in DNA: TGTGCCAGCAGTGAAGCGGTCGCGGGAGTAAACACCGGGGAGCTGTTTTTT. Translation: CASSEAVAGVNTGELFF.

This clonotype has only a few counts. J is TRBJ2-1 and V is TRBV3-1, with D perhaps TRBD1 (6 bases). This CDR3 is 15 amino acids long. With 1 base removed from V and 5 bases from J, the gap between germline ends came to 12 bases. Germline CDR1 LGHDT, CDR2 YNNKEL (reference sequence). As DNA, the CDR3 is TGTGCCAGCAGCCAAGTGGGGCGGACAGACAATGAGCAGTTCTTC. Its protein product is CASSQVGRTDNEQFF.